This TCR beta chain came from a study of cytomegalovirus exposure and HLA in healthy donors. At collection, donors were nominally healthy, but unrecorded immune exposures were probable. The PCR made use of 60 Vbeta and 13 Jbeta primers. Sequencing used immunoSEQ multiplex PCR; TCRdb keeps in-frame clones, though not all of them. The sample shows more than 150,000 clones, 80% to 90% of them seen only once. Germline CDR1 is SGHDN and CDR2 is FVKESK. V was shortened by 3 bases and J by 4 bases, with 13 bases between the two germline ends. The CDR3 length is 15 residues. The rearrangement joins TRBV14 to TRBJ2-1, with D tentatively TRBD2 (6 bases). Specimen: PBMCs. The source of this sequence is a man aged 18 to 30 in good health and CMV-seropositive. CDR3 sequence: CASSQFRDFYNEQFF. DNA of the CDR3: TGTGCCAGCAGCCAGTTCCGGGACTTTTACAATGAGCAGTTCTTC.